This T cell receptor (beta chain) appears in the sequencing data of a study of tumor-infiltrating lymphocytes in oesophageal squamous cell carcinoma. This CDR3 is built from 14 residues. CDR1 LNHDA and CDR2 SQIVND come from the germline V gene (reference sequence). Trimming cost V 6 bases and J 0 bases, with 12 bases left between them. Only one count was recorded for this clonotype. Using its own MiXCR run on the PCR reads, TCRdb lists one record per CDR3 protein. The sample lists approximately 18,000 distinct CDR3 sequences; over 40% were seen once. The rearrangement uses TRBV19 and TRBJ2-7, with D unresolved. The source material was esophageal tumor tissue. The source is a male donor with esophageal squamous cell carcinoma. CDR3 sequence reads: CASRASGSSYEQYF. As DNA, the CDR3 is TGTGCCAGTAGGGCCTCAGGATCCTCCTACGAGCAGTACTTC.